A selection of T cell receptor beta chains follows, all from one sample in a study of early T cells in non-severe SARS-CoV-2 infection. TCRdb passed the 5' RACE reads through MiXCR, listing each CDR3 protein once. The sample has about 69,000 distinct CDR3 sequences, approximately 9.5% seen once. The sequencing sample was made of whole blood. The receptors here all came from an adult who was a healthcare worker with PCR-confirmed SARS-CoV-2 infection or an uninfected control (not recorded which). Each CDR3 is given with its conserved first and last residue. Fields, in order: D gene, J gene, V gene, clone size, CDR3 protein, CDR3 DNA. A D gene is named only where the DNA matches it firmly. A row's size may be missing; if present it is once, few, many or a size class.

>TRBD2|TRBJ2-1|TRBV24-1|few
CATSDPRSGGEQFF
TGTGCCACCAGTGATCCCCGTTCGGGAGGTGAGCAGTTCTTC
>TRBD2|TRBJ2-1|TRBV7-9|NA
CASSRAGGPGEQFF
TGTGCCAGCAGCCGAGCGGGGGGGCCTGGTGAGCAGTTCTTC
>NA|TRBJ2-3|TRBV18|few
CASSPTGFSETDTQYF
TGTGCCAGCTCACCCACAGGGTTCTCGGAAACAGATACGCAGTATTTT
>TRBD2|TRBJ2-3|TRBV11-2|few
CASSPRLASDTQYF
TGTGCCAGCAGCCCAAGACTAGCCTCAGATACGCAGTATTTT
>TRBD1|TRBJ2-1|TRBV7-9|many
CASSLGGGQVIEQFF
TGTGCCAGCAGCTTAGGTGGGGGACAGGTAATTGAGCAGTTCTTC
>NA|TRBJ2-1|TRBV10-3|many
CAIRDIPPYNEQFF
TGTGCCATCAGGGATATACCCCCATACAATGAGCAGTTCTTC
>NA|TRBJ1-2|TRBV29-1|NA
CSAPSGHDYGYTF
TGCAGCGCTCCGTCGGGACACGACTATGGCTACACCTTC
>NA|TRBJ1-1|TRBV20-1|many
CSARDQYRDSGTEAFF
TGCAGTGCTAGAGATCAATACCGGGATTCGGGCACTGAAGCTTTCTTT
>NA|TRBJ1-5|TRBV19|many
CASSITHSNQPQHF
TGTGCCAGTAGTATAACCCATAGCAATCAGCCCCAGCATTTT
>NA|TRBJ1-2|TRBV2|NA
CASSYTPANYGYTF
TGTGCCAGCAGTTACACTCCTGCTAACTATGGCTACACCTTC
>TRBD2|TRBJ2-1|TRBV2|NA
CASKTSGGNNEQFF
TGTGCCAGCAAAACTAGCGGGGGGAACAATGAGCAGTTCTTC
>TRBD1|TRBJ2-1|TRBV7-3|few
CASSHGGQGPNEQFF
TGTGCCAGCAGTCATGGTGGACAGGGCCCCAATGAGCAGTTCTTC
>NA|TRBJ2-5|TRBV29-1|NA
CSVEQGYGETQYF
TGCAGCGTTGAGCAGGGGTACGGGGAGACCCAGTACTTC
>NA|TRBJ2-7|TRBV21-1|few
CASSSVKRTLSHEQYF
TGTGCCAGCAGCAGTGTGAAGAGGACTTTATCTCACGAGCAGTACTTC
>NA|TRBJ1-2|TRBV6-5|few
CASSYSWRYGYTF
TGTGCCAGCAGTTACTCGTGGCGGTATGGCTACACCTTC
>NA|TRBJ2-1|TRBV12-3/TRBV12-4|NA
CASTSLGPYNEQFF
TGTGCCAGCACTTCACTGGGGCCTTACAATGAGCAGTTCTTC
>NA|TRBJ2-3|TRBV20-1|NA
CSARDPGITDTQYF
TGCAGTGCTAGAGATCCCGGAATCACAGATACGCAGTATTTT
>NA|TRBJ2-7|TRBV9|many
CASSPRGGSYEQYF
TGTGCCAGCAGCCCTCGAGGGGGCTCCTACGAGCAGTACTTC
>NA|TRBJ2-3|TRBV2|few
CAAILKLSTDTQYF
TGTGCAGCGATCTTAAAATTATCCACAGATACGCAGTATTTT
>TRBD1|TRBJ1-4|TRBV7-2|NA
CASSTSGTGNNEKLFF
TGTGCCAGCAGCACTAGTGGGACAGGGAATAATGAAAAACTGTTTTTT
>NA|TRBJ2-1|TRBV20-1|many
CSAIQGYVEQFF
TGCAGTGCTATTCAAGGTTACGTTGAGCAGTTCTTC
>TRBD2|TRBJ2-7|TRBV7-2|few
CASSAIAGYTYEQYF
TGTGCCAGCAGCGCCATAGCGGGTTACACCTACGAGCAGTACTTC
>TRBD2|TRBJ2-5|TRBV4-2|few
CASSQVLAGGGETQYF
TGTGCCAGCAGCCAGGTGCTAGCGGGGGGCGGTGAGACCCAGTACTTC
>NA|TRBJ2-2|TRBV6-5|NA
CASRRDPNTGELFF
TGTGCCAGCAGGCGGGACCCGAACACCGGGGAGCTGTTTTTT
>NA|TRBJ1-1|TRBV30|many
CAWTRDPPNEAFF
TGTGCCTGGACCCGGGACCCACCGAATGAAGCTTTCTTT
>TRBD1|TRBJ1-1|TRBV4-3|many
CASSQDRQGALYGAFF
TGCGCCAGCAGCCAAGACAGACAGGGGGCTCTCTATGGAGCTTTCTTT
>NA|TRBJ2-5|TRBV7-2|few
CASSSQIETQYF
TGTGCCAGCAGCTCCCAAATAGAGACCCAGTACTTC
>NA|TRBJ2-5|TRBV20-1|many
CSPKARETQYF
TGCAGTCCCAAGGCTCGGGAGACCCAGTACTTC
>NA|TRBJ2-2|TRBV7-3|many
CASSFGGDTGELFF
TGTGCCAGCAGCTTCGGCGGAGACACCGGGGAGCTGTTTTTT
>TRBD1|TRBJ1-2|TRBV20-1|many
CSASPGGGHYGYTF
TGCAGTGCTAGCCCAGGGGGCGGGCACTATGGCTACACCTTC
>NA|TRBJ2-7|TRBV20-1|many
CSARDLIPSYEQYF
TGCAGTGCTAGAGATCTAATTCCTTCCTACGAGCAGTACTTC
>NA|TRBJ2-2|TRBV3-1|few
CASSQGSTGELFF
TGTGCCAGCAGCCAAGGCAGTACCGGGGAGCTGTTTTTT
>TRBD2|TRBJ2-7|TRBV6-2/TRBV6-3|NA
CASSVRLAGRSYEQYF
TGTGCCAGCAGTGTCCGACTAGCGGGCCGCTCCTACGAGCAGTACTTC
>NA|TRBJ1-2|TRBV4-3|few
CASSQESSLGSGYTF
TGCGCCAGCAGCCAAGAGTCCTCCCTGGGGAGTGGCTACACCTTC
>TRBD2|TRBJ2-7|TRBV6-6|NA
CASSSIRLADTYEQYF
TGTGCCAGCAGTTCCATAAGACTAGCTGATACCTACGAGCAGTACTTC
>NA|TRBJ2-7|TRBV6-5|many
CASSSTAFPYEQYF
TGTGCCAGCAGTTCCACAGCCTTTCCCTACGAGCAGTACTTC
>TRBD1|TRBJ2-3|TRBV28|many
CASSSPTGGTDTQYF
TGTGCCAGCAGTTCCCCGACAGGGGGCACAGATACGCAGTATTTT
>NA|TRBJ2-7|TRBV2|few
CASSVVYEQYF
TGTGCCAGCAGTGTAGTCTACGAGCAGTACTTC
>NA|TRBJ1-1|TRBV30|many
CAWSVWRLTNTEAFF
TGTGCCTGGAGTGTATGGAGGTTAACGAACACTGAAGCTTTCTTT
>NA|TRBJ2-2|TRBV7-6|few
CASSLLTGHTGELFF
TGTGCCAGCAGCCTACTAACAGGACACACCGGGGAGCTGTTTTTT
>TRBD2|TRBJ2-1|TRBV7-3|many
CASSSQGGQYNEQFF
TGTGCCAGCAGCTCCCAGGGAGGGCAGTACAATGAGCAGTTCTTC
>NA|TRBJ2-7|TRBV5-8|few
CASSLAMEGSEQYF
TGTGCCAGCAGCTTGGCCATGGAGGGATCGGAGCAGTACTTC
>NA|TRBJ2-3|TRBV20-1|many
CSASLVVTDTQYF
TGCAGTGCTAGTTTAGTGGTGACAGATACGCAGTATTTT